This note documents a single TCR beta chain sequence. This sample stems from a study of technical replicates of blood from a handful of donors. The CDR3 sequence is 13 residues long. The germline V gene encodes CDR1 GTSNPN and CDR2 SVGIG (reference sequence). The trim removed 8 bases at V and 2 bases at J, leaving 5 bases unmatched. Sequencing used immunoSEQ multiplex PCR; TCRdb keeps in-frame clones, though not all of them. The sample contains 98,000 or so clones, roughly 96% of which appear only once. This TCR was recovered from a human donor in good health. Sequencing input: T cells isolated from PBMCs. This chain connects TRBV30 to TRBJ2-3, with 9 bases lining up with TRBD1. The CDR3, as DNA: TGTGCCCAAGGACAGGGGTACACAGATACGCAGTATTTT. Its protein product is CAQGQGYTDTQYF.